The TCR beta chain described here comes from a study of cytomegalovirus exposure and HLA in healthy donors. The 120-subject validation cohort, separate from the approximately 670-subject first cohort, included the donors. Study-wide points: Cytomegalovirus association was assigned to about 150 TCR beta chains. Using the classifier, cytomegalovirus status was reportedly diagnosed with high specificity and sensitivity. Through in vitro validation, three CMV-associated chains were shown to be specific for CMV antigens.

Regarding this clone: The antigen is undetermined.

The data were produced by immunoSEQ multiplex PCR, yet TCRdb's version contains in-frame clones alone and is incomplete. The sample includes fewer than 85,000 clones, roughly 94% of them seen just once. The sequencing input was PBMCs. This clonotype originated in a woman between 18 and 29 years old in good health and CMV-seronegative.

This chain's CDR3 is CASSVVQGSVADTQYF. The CDR3 nucleotides are TGTGCCAGCAGCGTGGTTCAGGGCAGTGTCGCAGATACGCAGTATTTT. The gene calls are TRBV11-1 and TRBJ2-3, with D tentatively TRBD1 (5 bases). This CDR3 is built from 16 residues. Trimming stripped 5 bases from V and 4 bases from J, with 19 bases between. CDR1 is SGHAT, CDR2 FQDESV, per germline (reference sequence). The full variable domain, its missing parts supplied by reference TRBV11-1 and TRBJ2-3, is EAEVAQSPRYKITEKSQAVAFWCDPISGHATLYWYRQILGQGPELLVQFQDESVVDDSQLPKDRFSAERLKGVDSTLKIQPAELGDSAMYLCASSVVQGSVADTQYFGPGTRLTVL.